The rows below give T cell receptor beta chains drawn from one sample of a study of T cell responses to AZD1222 COVID-19 vaccine. Only in-frame clones appear in the TCRdb table, and some are missing; sequencing was by immunoSEQ multiplex PCR. The profile covers approximately 80,000 clones, with around 89% appearing a single time and approximately 5.7% taken by the ten largest. Sequenced material: peripheral blood, taken on day 0 of AZD1222 vaccination. Receptors were obtained from an adult in good health. Both conserved end residues are part of each CDR3. Fields, in order: J gene, CDR3 length, D gene, clone size, V gene, CDR3 DNA, CDR3 protein. The D gene is left open where the match is weak. The size of a clone is reported for some rows only, either as once, few or many, or as a class for expanded clones.

j_gene: TRBJ1-6; len: 13; d_gene: NA; abundance: NA; v_gene: TRBV19; CDR3nt: TGTGCCAGTAAAAGCTCCTATAATTCACCCCTCCACTTT; CDR3aa: CASKSSYNSPLHF
j_gene: TRBJ2-1; len: 16; d_gene: TRBD2; abundance: NA; v_gene: TRBV28; CDR3nt: TGTGCCAGCAGTCTACCTAGCGGGGGGGCCTTGAATGAGCAGTTCTTC; CDR3aa: CASSLPSGGALNEQFF
j_gene: TRBJ1-6; len: 15; d_gene: NA; abundance: NA; v_gene: TRBV9; CDR3nt: TGTGCCAGCAGGAACCAGGACAGTAAAAATTCACCCCTCCACTTT; CDR3aa: CASRNQDSKNSPLHF
j_gene: TRBJ2-3; len: 14; d_gene: NA; abundance: NA; v_gene: TRBV7-2; CDR3nt: TGTGCCAGCAGCTCCAAAAGGGCCTTAGATACGCAGTATTTT; CDR3aa: CASSSKRALDTQYF
j_gene: TRBJ1-3; len: 14; d_gene: NA; abundance: NA; v_gene: TRBV30; CDR3nt: TGTGCCTGGGGTAGACAGGTATCGGGAAACACCATATATTTT; CDR3aa: CAWGRQVSGNTIYF
j_gene: TRBJ2-7; len: 12; d_gene: NA; abundance: NA; v_gene: TRBV5-4; CDR3nt: TGTGCCAGCAGCTTGGACGTCTACGAGCAGTACTTC; CDR3aa: CASSLDVYEQYF
j_gene: TRBJ1-5; len: 17; d_gene: NA; abundance: NA; v_gene: TRBV10-1; CDR3nt: NA; CDR3aa: CASSDLCGRDSNQPQHF
j_gene: TRBJ1-2; len: 14; d_gene: TRBD1; abundance: NA; v_gene: TRBV7-3; CDR3nt: TGTGCCAGCAGCCCAAAACACAGGGGGCCCGGCTACACCTTC; CDR3aa: CASSPKHRGPGYTF
j_gene: TRBJ1-1; len: 15; d_gene: NA; abundance: NA; v_gene: TRBV19; CDR3nt: TGTGCCAGTAGTATTCCGGGCAACTTAGGCACTGAAGCTTTCTTT; CDR3aa: CASSIPGNLGTEAFF
j_gene: TRBJ1-1; len: 13; d_gene: NA; abundance: NA; v_gene: TRBV5-1; CDR3nt: TGCGCCAGCAGCTTGACCCAGGGCGGTGAAGCTTTCTTT; CDR3aa: CASSLTQGGEAFF
j_gene: TRBJ2-7; len: 16; d_gene: TRBD1; abundance: NA; v_gene: TRBV5-6; CDR3nt: TGTGCCAGCAGCCCCACGCGGGACAGGGCGTCCTACGAGCAGTACTTC; CDR3aa: CASSPTRDRASYEQYF
j_gene: TRBJ2-7; len: 14; d_gene: NA; abundance: NA; v_gene: TRBV4-1; CDR3nt: TGCGCCAGCAGCCAAGATCTGGGGGCCGGCGAGCAGTACTTC; CDR3aa: CASSQDLGAGEQYF
j_gene: TRBJ2-1; len: 16; d_gene: NA; abundance: NA; v_gene: TRBV11-2; CDR3nt: TGTGCCAGCAGCTTTTTTTGGGTGAGCTCCTACAATGAGCAGTTCTTC; CDR3aa: CASSFFWVSSYNEQFF
j_gene: TRBJ2-7; len: 16; d_gene: TRBD2; abundance: NA; v_gene: TRBV5-1; CDR3nt: TGCGCCAGCAGCTCTGCGGGAGGGGGCGAGCCCTACGAGCAGTACTTC; CDR3aa: CASSSAGGGEPYEQYF
j_gene: TRBJ2-1; len: 16; d_gene: TRBD2; abundance: few; v_gene: TRBV9; CDR3nt: TGTGCCAGCAGCTCACGAGGGGTAGCGGGGGCGGTTGAGCAGTTCTTC; CDR3aa: CASSSRGVAGAVEQFF
j_gene: TRBJ1-6; len: 15; d_gene: NA; abundance: NA; v_gene: TRBV7-9; CDR3nt: TGTGCCAGCAGCTTAGAGACGCTTAATAATTCACCCCTCCACTTT; CDR3aa: CASSLETLNNSPLHF
j_gene: TRBJ1-3; len: 14; d_gene: NA; abundance: once; v_gene: TRBV7-8; CDR3nt: TGTGCCGCCATGGAGGGCCCCTCTGGAAACACCATATATTTT; CDR3aa: CAAMEGPSGNTIYF
j_gene: TRBJ1-2; len: 13; d_gene: NA; abundance: NA; v_gene: TRBV9; CDR3nt: TGTGCCAGCACGACCACAGGGAGTTATGGCTACACCTTC; CDR3aa: CASTTTGSYGYTF
j_gene: TRBJ1-1; len: 15; d_gene: NA; abundance: NA; v_gene: TRBV6-5; CDR3nt: TGTGCCAGCAGTTACGCGGGGGCGCAGAACACTGAAGCTTTCTTT; CDR3aa: CASSYAGAQNTEAFF
j_gene: TRBJ1-2; len: 14; d_gene: TRBD1; abundance: NA; v_gene: TRBV7-6; CDR3nt: TGTGCCAGCAGTCGGACAGGGAGTGGCTATGGCTACACCTTC; CDR3aa: CASSRTGSGYGYTF
j_gene: TRBJ2-1; len: 15; d_gene: TRBD1; abundance: NA; v_gene: TRBV9; CDR3nt: TGTGCCAGCAGCGTAGAGGGGGCGGCCTACAATGAGCAGTTCTTC; CDR3aa: CASSVEGAAYNEQFF
j_gene: TRBJ1-2; len: 14; d_gene: TRBD1; abundance: NA; v_gene: TRBV5-4; CDR3nt: TGTGCCAGCAGCCCGGGACAGGTTATCTATGGCTACACCTTC; CDR3aa: CASSPGQVIYGYTF
j_gene: TRBJ1-3; len: 11; d_gene: NA; abundance: NA; v_gene: TRBV19; CDR3nt: TGTGCCACCGCACTTGGAAACACCATATATTTT; CDR3aa: CATALGNTIYF
j_gene: TRBJ1-3; len: 13; d_gene: NA; abundance: NA; v_gene: TRBV6-5; CDR3nt: TGTGCCAGCTTCGTAGGTGTGGGAAACACCATATATTTT; CDR3aa: CASFVGVGNTIYF
j_gene: TRBJ1-3; len: 18; d_gene: NA; abundance: NA; v_gene: TRBV24-1; CDR3nt: TGTGCCACCAGTGATTTTTCCGGTCGGAACCTCTGGATGAACACCATATATTTT; CDR3aa: CATSDFSGRNLWMNTIYF
j_gene: TRBJ1-5; len: 16; d_gene: NA; abundance: NA; v_gene: TRBV18; CDR3nt: TGTGCCAGCTCACCTTCCGGGGGCAGAAACAATCAGCCCCAGCATTTT; CDR3aa: CASSPSGGRNNQPQHF
j_gene: TRBJ1-1; len: 14; d_gene: NA; abundance: NA; v_gene: TRBV6-5; CDR3nt: TGTGCCAGCAGTTACTCGTTAGGGGACACTGAAGCTTTCTTT; CDR3aa: CASSYSLGDTEAFF
j_gene: TRBJ1-2; len: 15; d_gene: NA; abundance: NA; v_gene: TRBV7-9; CDR3nt: TGTGCCAGCAGCCGCACCTCGGGGCGGGACTATGGCTACACCTTC; CDR3aa: CASSRTSGRDYGYTF
j_gene: TRBJ1-2; len: 12; d_gene: NA; abundance: few; v_gene: TRBV10-2; CDR3nt: TGCGCCAGTTCCGGGACGGCCTATGGCTACACCTTC; CDR3aa: CASSGTAYGYTF
j_gene: TRBJ1-6; len: 14; d_gene: NA; abundance: once; v_gene: TRBV28; CDR3nt: TGTGCCAGCAGTTTAGGAGGGATGAATTCACCCCTCCACTTT; CDR3aa: CASSLGGMNSPLHF
j_gene: TRBJ1-1; len: 16; d_gene: NA; abundance: few; v_gene: TRBV18; CDR3nt: TGTGCCAGCTCACCACCGGTCCCAGGGGTGAACACTGAAGCTTTCTTT; CDR3aa: CASSPPVPGVNTEAFF
j_gene: TRBJ1-2; len: 15; d_gene: NA; abundance: once; v_gene: TRBV6-5; CDR3nt: TGTGCCAGCAGTTTAACGGCCTCTAGTATTGATGGCTACACCTTC; CDR3aa: CASSLTASSIDGYTF
j_gene: TRBJ2-1; len: 16; d_gene: NA; abundance: NA; v_gene: TRBV5-1; CDR3nt: TGCGCCAGCAGCTCTCTCACTGGGTCGGGTTACAATGAGCAGTTCTTC; CDR3aa: CASSSLTGSGYNEQFF
j_gene: TRBJ1-2; len: 13; d_gene: NA; abundance: NA; v_gene: TRBV6-5; CDR3nt: TGTGCCAGCAGAGGACCCCTTGAAAATGGCTACACCTTC; CDR3aa: CASRGPLENGYTF
j_gene: TRBJ1-4; len: 13; d_gene: NA; abundance: NA; v_gene: TRBV18; CDR3nt: TGTGCCAGCTCACTAAACAGGGAGGAAAAACTGTTTTTT; CDR3aa: CASSLNREEKLFF
j_gene: TRBJ2-3; len: 15; d_gene: NA; abundance: NA; v_gene: TRBV6-5; CDR3nt: TGTGCCAGCACCCCGCTGGGGGGGGCGCCCGATACGCAGTATTTT; CDR3aa: CASTPLGGAPDTQYF
j_gene: TRBJ1-1; len: 16; d_gene: NA; abundance: NA; v_gene: TRBV3-1/TRBV3-2; CDR3nt: TGTGCCAGCAGCCAAGTTTCCCGGAGGATGAACACTGAAGCTTTCTTT; CDR3aa: CASSQVSRRMNTEAFF
j_gene: TRBJ1-2; len: 13; d_gene: TRBD1; abundance: NA; v_gene: TRBV6-1; CDR3nt: TGTGCCAGCAGTGAAAGACAGGGCGGGCGCTACACCTTC; CDR3aa: CASSERQGGRYTF
j_gene: TRBJ2-5; len: 13; d_gene: NA; abundance: NA; v_gene: TRBV12-3/TRBV12-4; CDR3nt: TGTGCCAGCACCAGAAGTAGGCAAGAGACCCAGTACTTC; CDR3aa: CASTRSRQETQYF
j_gene: TRBJ2-5; len: 14; d_gene: NA; abundance: NA; v_gene: TRBV18; CDR3nt: TGTGCCAGCTCACCCAGCAGGAACCAAGAGACCCAGTACTTC; CDR3aa: CASSPSRNQETQYF
j_gene: TRBJ1-5; len: 15; d_gene: NA; abundance: NA; v_gene: TRBV19; CDR3nt: TGTGCCAGTAGTATTGACGGGCTGGCAAATCAGCCCCAGCATTTT; CDR3aa: CASSIDGLANQPQHF
j_gene: TRBJ2-7; len: 13; d_gene: NA; abundance: NA; v_gene: TRBV7-2; CDR3nt: TGTGCCAGCAGCTTGTTCCAGGGGAACGAGCAGTACTTC; CDR3aa: CASSLFQGNEQYF
j_gene: TRBJ1-2; len: 13; d_gene: NA; abundance: NA; v_gene: TRBV7-2; CDR3nt: TGTGCCAGCAGCCTTAGAGGCGGGGAGGGCTACACCTTC; CDR3aa: CASSLRGGEGYTF
j_gene: TRBJ1-2; len: 19; d_gene: NA; abundance: NA; v_gene: TRBV23-1; CDR3nt: TGCGCCGGTCCCCATCGGGCCGGAAAGGACCAACCTTCTAACTATGGCTACACCTTC; CDR3aa: CAGPHRAGKDQPSNYGYTF
j_gene: TRBJ1-3; len: 15; d_gene: NA; abundance: NA; v_gene: TRBV5-1; CDR3nt: TGCGCCAGCAGCGGCATTCTCGGATTTAAGAACACCATATATTTT; CDR3aa: CASSGILGFKNTIYF
j_gene: TRBJ1-2; len: 12; d_gene: NA; abundance: NA; v_gene: TRBV12-3/TRBV12-4; CDR3nt: TGTGCCAGCGCGTACGGGAATTATGGCTACACCTTC; CDR3aa: CASAYGNYGYTF
j_gene: TRBJ1-1; len: 17; d_gene: NA; abundance: NA; v_gene: TRBV19; CDR3nt: TGTGCCAGTAGTTTAGTAGCCGAAGGGATTTTGAACACTGAAGCTTTCTTT; CDR3aa: CASSLVAEGILNTEAFF
j_gene: TRBJ2-6; len: 20; d_gene: NA; abundance: NA; v_gene: TRBV9; CDR3nt: TGTGCCAGCAGCGTGAGGGGGGCCAGGTCATTTATCTCTGGGGCCAACGTCCTGACTTTC; CDR3aa: CASSVRGARSFISGANVLTF
j_gene: TRBJ1-5; len: 13; d_gene: NA; abundance: NA; v_gene: TRBV10-3; CDR3nt: TGTGCCATCGGACGCCAGGGCAATCAGCCCCAGCATTTT; CDR3aa: CAIGRQGNQPQHF
j_gene: TRBJ2-6; len: 17; d_gene: TRBD1; abundance: NA; v_gene: TRBV5-4; CDR3nt: TGTGCCAGCTCCTCCGGGACAGACAGCTCTGGGGCCAACGTCCTGACTTTC; CDR3aa: CASSSGTDSSGANVLTF
j_gene: TRBJ1-6; len: 15; d_gene: NA; abundance: NA; v_gene: TRBV6-5; CDR3nt: TGTGCCAGCAGTTTCCGACAGTCCTATAATTCACCCCTCCACTTT; CDR3aa: CASSFRQSYNSPLHF
j_gene: TRBJ1-4; len: 14; d_gene: NA; abundance: NA; v_gene: TRBV27; CDR3nt: TGTGCCAGCAGTCGTGGGGGAGGTGACGAAAAACTGTTTTTT; CDR3aa: CASSRGGGDEKLFF
j_gene: TRBJ1-1; len: 14; d_gene: NA; abundance: NA; v_gene: TRBV5-1; CDR3nt: TGCGCCAGCAGCCCCCCAGTTTACGGAACTGAAGCTTTCTTT; CDR3aa: CASSPPVYGTEAFF
j_gene: TRBJ2-2; len: 19; d_gene: TRBD2; abundance: NA; v_gene: TRBV5-1; CDR3nt: TGCGCCAGCAGCTTGCTCGGACTAGCGGGGGTCGGAAACACCGGGGAGCTGTTTTTT; CDR3aa: CASSLLGLAGVGNTGELFF
j_gene: TRBJ1-6; len: 17; d_gene: NA; abundance: NA; v_gene: TRBV9; CDR3nt: TGTGCCAGCAGCGTAGCCCTCACGGGGGTTAAAAATTCACCCCTCCACTTT; CDR3aa: CASSVALTGVKNSPLHF
j_gene: TRBJ2-7; len: 15; d_gene: TRBD2; abundance: NA; v_gene: TRBV4-2; CDR3nt: TGTGCCAGCAGCCAAGGGACTAGCCAGGGCTACGAGCAGTACTTC; CDR3aa: CASSQGTSQGYEQYF
j_gene: TRBJ1-1; len: 13; d_gene: NA; abundance: NA; v_gene: TRBV30; CDR3nt: TGTGCCTGGAGTGCCATACTGAACACTGAAGCTTTCTTT; CDR3aa: CAWSAILNTEAFF
j_gene: TRBJ2-3; len: 16; d_gene: TRBD2; abundance: once; v_gene: TRBV19; CDR3nt: TGTGCCAGTAGCAGAAGAGCTAGCGGTATCACAGATACGCAGTATTTT; CDR3aa: CASSRRASGITDTQYF